These T cell receptor beta chains were read from a single sample in a study of cytomegalovirus exposure and HLA in healthy donors. TCRdb keeps only in-frame clones here, not all; method: immunoSEQ multiplex PCR. The table has about 25,000 clones, roughly 73% seen once. Sample: PBMCs. These receptors were obtained from a male donor in good health and CMV-seronegative. The CDR3 runs from the conserved cysteine through the conserved F or W. The order of the fields is V gene, D gene, clone size, J gene, CDR3 DNA, CDR3 protein. The D gene is left open where the match is weak. Some rows have no size entry. The others give once, few or many, or a class for an expanded clone.

v_call: TRBV5-1
d_call: NA
clone_size: NA
j_call: TRBJ2-2
cdr3_nt: TGCGCCAGCAGCTTGTCAGGGGCCCGGGAGCTGTTTTTT
cdr3_aa: CASSLSGARELFF

v_call: TRBV19
d_call: NA
clone_size: NA
j_call: TRBJ2-1
cdr3_nt: TGTGCCAGACACGAGCGGGCCTACAATGAGCAGTTCTTC
cdr3_aa: CARHERAYNEQFF

v_call: TRBV5-1
d_call: TRBD2
clone_size: NA
j_call: TRBJ2-5
cdr3_nt: TGCGCCAGCAGCCAAGGGACTAGCGGGCTCCAAGAGACCCAGTACTTC
cdr3_aa: CASSQGTSGLQETQYF

v_call: TRBV5-4
d_call: NA
clone_size: NA
j_call: TRBJ2-7
cdr3_nt: TGTGCCAGCAGCGGGGCAGGCAGCGGGCTTTACGAGCAGTACTTC
cdr3_aa: CASSGAGSGLYEQYF

v_call: TRBV29-1
d_call: TRBD1
clone_size: NA
j_call: TRBJ2-5
cdr3_nt: TGCAGCGGGCGGACAGGGAAGACCCAGTACTTC
cdr3_aa: CSGRTGKTQYF

v_call: TRBV10-3
d_call: TRBD1
clone_size: NA
j_call: TRBJ1-6
cdr3_nt: TGTGCCACTTTTTCCGGGACAGCAGATAATTCCCCCCTCCACTTT
cdr3_aa: CATFSGTADNSPLHF

v_call: TRBV21-1
d_call: NA
clone_size: NA
j_call: TRBJ2-3
cdr3_nt: TGTGCCAGCAGTAGACCCCTAGCGGGAAACTCAGATACGCAGTATTTT
cdr3_aa: CASSRPLAGNSDTQYF

v_call: TRBV18
d_call: NA
clone_size: NA
j_call: TRBJ1-3
cdr3_nt: TGTGCCAGCTCACCCGGCACAGGGTTAAGCACTGGAAACACCATATATTTT
cdr3_aa: CASSPGTGLSTGNTIYF

v_call: TRBV6-1
d_call: TRBD2
clone_size: NA
j_call: TRBJ2-1
cdr3_nt: TGTGCCAGCAGTGAAGTAGCGGGAGGGGTTCATGAGCAGTTCTTC
cdr3_aa: CASSEVAGGVHEQFF

v_call: TRBV14
d_call: NA
clone_size: few
j_call: TRBJ1-2
cdr3_nt: TGTGCCAGCAGCCAAGAGGGAGGGCGTGCTACTGGCTACACCTTC
cdr3_aa: CASSQEGGRATGYTF

v_call: TRBV11-2
d_call: NA
clone_size: NA
j_call: TRBJ1-1
cdr3_nt: TGTGCCAGCAGCTTACCGGGGATTGAAGCTTTCTTT
cdr3_aa: CASSLPGIEAFF

v_call: TRBV5-4
d_call: NA
clone_size: few
j_call: TRBJ2-7
cdr3_nt: TGTGCCAGCAGCTTGGAACAGGGAGTGGGCGAGCAGTACTTC
cdr3_aa: CASSLEQGVGEQYF

v_call: TRBV7-2
d_call: NA
clone_size: few
j_call: TRBJ2-3
cdr3_nt: TGTGCCAGCAGCTTGAGGGAGGAGGGGGGGCGGTATTTT
cdr3_aa: CASSLREEGGRYF

v_call: TRBV29-1
d_call: TRBD1
clone_size: NA
j_call: TRBJ2-7
cdr3_nt: TGCAGCGTTCGGGACAGGCAAACCTACGAGCAGTACTTC
cdr3_aa: CSVRDRQTYEQYF

v_call: TRBV7-9
d_call: TRBD1
clone_size: NA
j_call: TRBJ1-4
cdr3_nt: TGTGCCAGCAGCTTCGGACAGGGGGAAGGAAAACTGTTTTTT
cdr3_aa: CASSFGQGEGKLFF

v_call: TRBV6-4
d_call: TRBD2
clone_size: NA
j_call: TRBJ2-2
cdr3_nt: TGTGCCAGCAGTGACGGCAGCGGGGGGAACACCGGGGAGCTGTTTTTT
cdr3_aa: CASSDGSGGNTGELFF

v_call: TRBV21-1
d_call: NA
clone_size: NA
j_call: TRBJ2-2
cdr3_nt: TGTGCCAGCAGCACCAAGCGGGACCACACCGGGGAGCTGTTTTTT
cdr3_aa: CASSTKRDHTGELFF

v_call: TRBV29-1
d_call: TRBD2
clone_size: NA
j_call: TRBJ2-3
cdr3_nt: TGCAGCGTTGAGGTAGCGGGAGTTGGCGCAGATACGCAGTATTTT
cdr3_aa: CSVEVAGVGADTQYF

v_call: TRBV5-1
d_call: NA
clone_size: NA
j_call: TRBJ1-2
cdr3_nt: TGCGCCAGCAGCTTCGCGGGGGGGGTCTCCGGTGGCTACACCTTC
cdr3_aa: CASSFAGGVSGGYTF

v_call: TRBV18
d_call: NA
clone_size: NA
j_call: TRBJ2-1
cdr3_nt: TGTGCCAGCTCACAGCAAGTCCGTGGCTCCTACAATGAGCAGTTCTTC
cdr3_aa: CASSQQVRGSYNEQFF

v_call: TRBV7-9
d_call: NA
clone_size: NA
j_call: TRBJ1-2
cdr3_nt: TGTGCCAGCAGTTCCACCCCCAAGGGGAAAGCCTATGGCTACACCTTC
cdr3_aa: CASSSTPKGKAYGYTF

v_call: TRBV7-6
d_call: NA
clone_size: NA
j_call: TRBJ2-5
cdr3_nt: TGTGCCAGCAGCTTAGGGTCCGGGGGTCAAGGCCAAGAGACCCAGTACTTC
cdr3_aa: CASSLGSGGQGQETQYF